The 17 T cell receptor beta chains below all came from one sample that was sequenced in a study of early T cells in non-severe SARS-CoV-2 infection. TCRdb re-called the 5' RACE reads through MiXCR, storing one row per CDR3 protein. The sample holds tens of thousands of distinct CDR3 sequences; around 13% are singletons and the top ten take 6%. Sequencing was done on a sample of whole blood. These receptors came from an adult who was a healthcare worker with PCR-confirmed SARS-CoV-2 infection or an uninfected control (not recorded which).

There are many counts of this clonotype. For the CDR3, the DNA is TGTGCCAGCAGTTACTCGGAGACAGTGAACACTGAAGCTTTCTTT. Translation: CASSYSETVNTEAFF. This sequence joins TRBV6-2 or TRBV6-3 and TRBJ1-1; TRBD1 is a possible D gene (5 bases). Germline V lookup: CDR1 MNHEY, CDR2 SVGEGT. The germline V and J ends were trimmed by 0 bases and 0 bases, with 8 bases remaining between them. This CDR3 has 15 residues.

This clonotype was recorded at least ten times. The chain combines TRBV24-1 with TRBJ1-1; TRBD1 might be the D (6 bases). The V end was cut by 3 bases, the J end by 5 bases, with 12 bases between. The CDR3 sequence is 14 residues long. Germline-derived CDR1 and CDR2 are KGHDR and SFDVKD. The chain's CDR3 is CATSDGARGTEAFF. CDR3 nucleotide sequence: TGTGCCACCAGTGATGGGGCCAGGGGAACTGAAGCTTTCTTT.

This clonotype has at least ten counts. The rearrangement links TRBV14 to TRBJ2-7, with no clear D. This CDR3 contains 14 residues. V lost 1 base to trimming and J lost 2 bases, with 9 bases between them. Germline assignment: CDR1 SGHDN and CDR2 FVKESK. The CDR3 is CASSQGSSPYEQYF. CDR3 nucleotide sequence: TGTGCCAGCAGCCAAGGGTCTAGTCCCTACGAGCAGTACTTC.

This rearrangement joins TRBV6-2 or TRBV6-3 to TRBJ2-7; 9 positions match TRBD1. Germline V CDR1 and CDR2: MNHEY, SVGEGT. The CDR3 is made up of 15 amino acids. V was clipped by 4 bases and J by 3 bases; unmatched bases: 7. Written as DNA, the CDR3 is TGTGCCAGCAGTTTGACCGGGACAGGGAACTACGAGCAGTACTTC. Translated, it gives CASSLTGTGNYEQYF.

This clonotype was counted at least ten times. CDR3 coding DNA: TGCAGTGCTAGAGATACAGGGGTAGCGGGGGCCAACGTCCTGACTTTC. It is translated as CSARDTGVAGANVLTF. V and J are TRBV20-1 and TRBJ2-6; TRBD1 agrees at 7 bases. CDR3 length: 16 residues. The germline gives CDR1 DFQATT, CDR2 SNEGSKA (reference sequence). J gave up 4 bases and V 0 bases, and 6 bases lay outside the gene matches.

The chain combines TRBV2 with TRBJ2-5; no clear D gene. V was pared by 4 bases and J by 0 bases, with 6 bases between. Germline assignment: CDR1 SNHLY and CDR2 FYNNEI. The length of the CDR3 is 13 residues. CDR3 loop: CASSGDYQETQYF. For the CDR3, the DNA is TGTGCCAGCAGTGGAGATTACCAAGAGACCCAGTACTTC.

This clonotype was counted ten times or more. This sequence joins TRBV4-1 and TRBJ2-7; 10 positions match TRBD2. V shed 8 bases and J 3 bases; nucleotides not matched to a gene: 4. Germline V CDR1 and CDR2: MGHRA, YSYEKL. The CDR3 spans 13 residues. CDR3 sequence: CASSSGGDYEQYF. DNA for the CDR3: TGCGCCAGCTCTAGCGGGGGAGACTACGAGCAGTACTTC.

This clonotype occurred many times. The J gene is TRBJ2-2, the V gene TRBV7-6; 9 bases align to TRBD1. The CDR3 runs to 15 residues. V lost 5 bases, J lost 4 bases, and 5 bases stayed unmatched. The germline V gene has CDR1 SGHVS and CDR2 FNYEAQ. The CDR3 reads CASSTGQGSTGELFF. The CDR3 DNA reads as TGTGCCAGCAGCACGGGACAGGGTTCCACCGGGGAGCTGTTTTTT.

In its sample, this clonotype was seen a few times. The J gene is TRBJ2-4, the V gene TRBV27; D tentatively reads TRBD1 or TRBD2 (5 bases each). Germline lookup yields CDR1 MNHEY and CDR2 SMNVEV (reference sequence). The CDR3 consists of 14 residues. Trimming left V 3 bases short and J 5 bases short, with 11 bases between. For the CDR3, the DNA is TGTGCCAGCAGTTTCCGGGGCAGTCAAAACATTCAGTACTTC. Its translation: CASSFRGSQNIQYF.

The table lists this clonotype with a few counts. The CDR3 nucleotides read TGTGCCAGCCGGGCGGACAGACAGAATGGCTACACCTTC. Translation gives CASRADRQNGYTF. The genes are TRBV6-2 or TRBV6-3 and TRBJ1-2, with a tentative D call TRBD1 (6 bases). Germline V gene sequence: CDR1 MNHEY, CDR2 SVGEGT. Trimming took 8 bases from V and 6 from J, leaving 16 bases between them. The CDR3 runs 13 residues.

This chain joins TRBV4-1 and TRBJ1-6; D is possibly TRBD1 (5 bases). This CDR3 is built from 15 residues. V was cut by 2 bases and J by 7 bases, with 12 bases left in between. Per germline, CDR1 MGHRA and CDR2 YSYEKL. The CDR3 spells CASSQPRTPNSPLHF. In DNA, the CDR3 is TGCGCCAGCAGCCAACCACGGACACCAAATTCACCCCTCCACTTT.

In its sample, this clonotype was seen a few times. V gene TRBV5-1 combines with J gene TRBJ2-5; D gene unclear. V was clipped by 2 bases and J by 3 bases, with 8 bases between them. The CDR3 loop spans 13 amino acids. Germline CDR1 SGHRS, CDR2 YFSETQ. CDR3 coding DNA: TGCGCCAGCAGCTTTGCAGGAGAAGAGACCCAGTACTTC. Amino acids: CASSFAGEETQYF.

This chain joins TRBV7-9 and TRBJ2-2, with TRBD1 matching over 7 bases. The V gene's germline CDR1 is SEHNR and CDR2 FQNEAQ (reference sequence). The CDR3 contains 15 residues. V was clipped by 4 bases and J by 1 base; unmatched bases: 3. In nucleotides, the CDR3 is TGTGCCAGCAGCTCTGGACAGGTGAACACCGGGGAGCTGTTTTTT. This gives the protein CASSSGQVNTGELFF.

V is TRBV9 and J is TRBJ2-1, with a tentative D call TRBD1 (5 bases). The V gene lost 2 bases and the J gene lost 7 bases, with 13 bases spanning the gap. From germline, CDR1 is SGDLS and CDR2 YYNGEE. This CDR3 contains 14 residues. Here the CDR3 reads CASSVLPRQNEQFF. The CDR3 nucleotides read TGTGCCAGCAGCGTCTTACCCCGACAGAATGAGCAGTTCTTC.

The chain employs TRBV29-1 and TRBJ2-5; 7 bases are shared with TRBD1. V gave up 7 bases and J gave up 2 bases; unmatched junction bases: 4. The CDR3 totals 12 residues. Germline CDR1 SQVTM, CDR2 ANQGSEA. DNA for the CDR3: TGCAGCGGGAAGACAGGGCAAGAGACCCAGTACTTC. Residues: CSGKTGQETQYF.

This clonotype was observed a handful of times. The chain couples TRBV11-1 to TRBJ2-1; 7 nucleotides match TRBD2. The CDR3 length is 17 residues. The J segment lost 4 bases and the V segment lost 2 bases, leaving 11 bases of the junction unmatched. In germline, CDR1 is SGHAT, CDR2 FQDESV (reference sequence). Here the CDR3 reads CASSLPLGSGPYNEQFF. As DNA, the CDR3 is TGTGCCAGCAGCTTACCCCTGGGTAGCGGGCCGTACAATGAGCAGTTCTTC.

This clonotype was counted many times. This chain uses TRBV27 with TRBJ2-3; D unresolved. Germline V lookup: CDR1 MNHEY, CDR2 SMNVEV (reference sequence). V was cut by 8 bases and J by 1 base, with 7 bases left in between. The CDR3 length is 12 residues. The CDR3 loop reads CASGRRTDTQYF. CDR3 nucleotide sequence: TGTGCCAGCGGACGGCGCACAGATACGCAGTATTTT.